These 10 T cell receptor beta chains came from one sample sequenced in a study of blood T cell repertoires in COVID-19. The method was immunoSEQ multiplex PCR; TCRdb's version includes in-frame clones alone and lacks a portion of them. The sample carries 240,000 or so clones, 75% to 90% recorded once. The sequenced sample was peripheral blood. These receptor sequences come from a woman in her twenties or thirties who had recovered from COVID-19.

The chain joins TRBV12-3 or TRBV12-4 to TRBJ1-2; D might be TRBD1 (6 bases). This CDR3 has 13 amino acids. Trimming removed 7 bases from V and 5 bases from J, with 14 bases in between. The CDR3 DNA follows: TGTGCCAGCACCTCTACAGGGCCTTATGGCTACACCTTC. Amino acid sequence: CASTSTGPYGYTF.

The chain combines TRBV7-6 with TRBJ1-2; no clear D gene. The V gene lost 4 bases and the J gene lost 2 bases, with 8 bases spanning the gap. The CDR3 sequence is 13 residues long. Looked up from germline, CDR1 is SGHVS and CDR2 is FNYEAQ. CDR3 residues: CASSSTENYGYTF. For the CDR3, the DNA is TGTGCCAGCAGCTCAACAGAGAACTATGGCTACACCTTC.

The genes are TRBV27 and TRBJ2-7; 12 bases align to TRBD2. The CDR3 is 15 residues long. After removal of 3 bases from V and 3 bases from J, the junction contained 3 bases not matched to a gene. Germline-derived CDR1 and CDR2 are MNHEY and SMNVEV (reference sequence). The CDR3 protein is CASSFLAGGLYEQYF. The CDR3 DNA sequence: TGTGCCAGCAGTTTTCTAGCGGGGGGGCTCTACGAGCAGTACTTC.

V and J are TRBV12-3 or TRBV12-4 and TRBJ1-4; TRBD1 matches at 8 bases. The V and J ends lost 6 bases and 8 bases, in that order; junction bases with no gene match: 2. The CDR3 length is 12 residues. CDR3 sequence reads: CASRDRDEKLFF. DNA for the CDR3: TGTGCCAGCAGGGACAGGGACGAAAAACTGTTTTTT.

This sequence joins TRBV18 and TRBJ1-6; D unresolved. This CDR3 is built from 15 residues. The germline V gene has CDR1 KGHSH and CDR2 LQKENI. V gave up 4 bases and J gave up 7 bases, with 14 bases separating them. CDR3 amino acids: CASSLSGSINSPLHF. CDR3 bases: TGTGCCAGCTCACTTAGTGGGAGCATAAATTCACCCCTCCACTTT.

The V gene is TRBV2, the J gene TRBJ1-4; 7 positions agree with TRBD1. The V segment lost 6 bases and the J segment 0 bases; nucleotides outside the gene matches: 1. There are 14 residues in the CDR3. Germline CDR1 reads SNHLY; CDR2 reads FYNNEI. The DNA for the CDR3 is TGTGCCAGCAGAGACAGGGCAACTAATGAAAAACTGTTTTTT. Translating gives CASRDRATNEKLFF. Supplemented by reference TRBV2 and TRBJ1-4, the full variable domain reads EPEVTQTPSHQVTQMGQEVILRCVPISNHLYFYWYRQILGQKVEFLVSFYNNEISEKSEIFDDQFSVERPDGSNFTLKIRSTKLEDSAMYFCASRDRATNEKLFFGSGTQLSVL.

The genes are TRBV5-6 and TRBJ2-7; TRBD1 matches at 7 bases. The V gene end was trimmed by 6 bases and the J gene end by 2 bases; junction bases not matched to a gene: 5. This CDR3 has 13 residues. CDR1 and CDR2 from the germline V gene are SGHDT and YYEEEE. The CDR3 is CASTIQGTYEQYF. For the CDR3, the DNA is TGTGCCAGCACGATACAGGGGACCTACGAGCAGTACTTC.

The rearrangement joins TRBV10-3 to TRBJ2-3; TRBD1 matches 10 bases. Germline assignment: CDR1 ENHRY and CDR2 SYGVKD. The CDR3 totals 14 residues. The CDR3 spells CTTRSDRGLDTQYF. The CDR3 nucleotides read TGTACCACCCGATCAGACAGGGGGCTCGATACGCAGTATTTT.

This chain links TRBV2 with TRBJ2-5, with 11 bases that match TRBD2. The germline V gene encodes CDR1 SNHLY and CDR2 FYNNEI. The CDR3 totals 14 residues. The V and J ends lost 3 bases and 3 bases, in that order; junction bases with no gene match: 0. The CDR3 spells CASSDSGGEETQYF. Here the CDR3 DNA reads TGTGCCAGCAGTGATAGCGGGGGGGAAGAGACCCAGTACTTC.

V gene TRBV11-2 combines with J gene TRBJ2-7, with D possibly matching TRBD2 (6 bases). In germline, CDR1 is SGHAT, CDR2 FQNNGV. V was trimmed by 5 bases and J by 0 bases, leaving 20 bases between them. The CDR3 consists of 17 residues. In nucleotides, the CDR3 is TGTGCCAGCAGCATGATTCGGGACTTCCCTTACTCCTACGAGCAGTACTTC. Amino acids: CASSMIRDFPYSYEQYF.